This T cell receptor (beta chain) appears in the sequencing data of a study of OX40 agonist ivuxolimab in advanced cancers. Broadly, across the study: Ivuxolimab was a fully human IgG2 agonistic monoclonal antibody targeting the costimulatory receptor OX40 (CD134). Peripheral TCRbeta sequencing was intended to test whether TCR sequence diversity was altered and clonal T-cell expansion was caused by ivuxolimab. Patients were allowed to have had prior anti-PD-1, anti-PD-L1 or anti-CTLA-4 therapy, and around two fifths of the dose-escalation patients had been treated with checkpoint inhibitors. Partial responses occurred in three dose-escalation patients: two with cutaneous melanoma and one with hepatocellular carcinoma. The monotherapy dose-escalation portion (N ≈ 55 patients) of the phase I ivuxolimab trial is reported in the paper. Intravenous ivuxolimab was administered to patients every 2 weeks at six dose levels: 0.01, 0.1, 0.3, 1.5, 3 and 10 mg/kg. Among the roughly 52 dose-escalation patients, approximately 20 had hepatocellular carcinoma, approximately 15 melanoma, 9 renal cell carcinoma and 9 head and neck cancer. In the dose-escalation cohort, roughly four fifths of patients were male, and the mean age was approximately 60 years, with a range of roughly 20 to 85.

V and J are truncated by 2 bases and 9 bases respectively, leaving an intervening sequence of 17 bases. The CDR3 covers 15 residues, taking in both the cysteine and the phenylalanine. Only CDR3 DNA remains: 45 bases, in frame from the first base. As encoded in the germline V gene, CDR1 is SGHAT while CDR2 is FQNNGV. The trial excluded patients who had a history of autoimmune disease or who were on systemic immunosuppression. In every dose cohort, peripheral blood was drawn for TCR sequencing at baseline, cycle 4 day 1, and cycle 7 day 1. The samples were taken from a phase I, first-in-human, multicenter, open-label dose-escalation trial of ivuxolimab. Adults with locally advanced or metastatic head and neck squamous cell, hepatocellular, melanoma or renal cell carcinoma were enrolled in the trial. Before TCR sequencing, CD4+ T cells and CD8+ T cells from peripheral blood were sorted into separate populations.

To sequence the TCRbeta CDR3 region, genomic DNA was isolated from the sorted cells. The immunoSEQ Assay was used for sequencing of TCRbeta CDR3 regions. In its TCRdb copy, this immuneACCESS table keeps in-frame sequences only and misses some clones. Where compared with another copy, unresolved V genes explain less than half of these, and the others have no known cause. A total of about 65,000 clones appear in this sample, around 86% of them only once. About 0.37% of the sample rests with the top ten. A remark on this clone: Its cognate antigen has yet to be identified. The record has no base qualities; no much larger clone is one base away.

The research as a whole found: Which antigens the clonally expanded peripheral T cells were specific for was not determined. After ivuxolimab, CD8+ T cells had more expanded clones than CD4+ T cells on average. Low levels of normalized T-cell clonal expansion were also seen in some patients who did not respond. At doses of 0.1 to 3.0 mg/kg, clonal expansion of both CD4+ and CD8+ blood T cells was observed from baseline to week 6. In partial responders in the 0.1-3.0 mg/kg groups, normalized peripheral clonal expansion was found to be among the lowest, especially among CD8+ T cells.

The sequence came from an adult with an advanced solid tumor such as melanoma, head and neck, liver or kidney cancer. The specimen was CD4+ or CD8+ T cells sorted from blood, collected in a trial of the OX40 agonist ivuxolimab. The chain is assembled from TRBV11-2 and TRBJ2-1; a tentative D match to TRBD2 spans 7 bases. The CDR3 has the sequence CASSLYVGGPGEQFF. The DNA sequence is TGTGCCAGCAGCTTATACGTGGGGGGGCCCGGTGAGCAGTTCTTC.